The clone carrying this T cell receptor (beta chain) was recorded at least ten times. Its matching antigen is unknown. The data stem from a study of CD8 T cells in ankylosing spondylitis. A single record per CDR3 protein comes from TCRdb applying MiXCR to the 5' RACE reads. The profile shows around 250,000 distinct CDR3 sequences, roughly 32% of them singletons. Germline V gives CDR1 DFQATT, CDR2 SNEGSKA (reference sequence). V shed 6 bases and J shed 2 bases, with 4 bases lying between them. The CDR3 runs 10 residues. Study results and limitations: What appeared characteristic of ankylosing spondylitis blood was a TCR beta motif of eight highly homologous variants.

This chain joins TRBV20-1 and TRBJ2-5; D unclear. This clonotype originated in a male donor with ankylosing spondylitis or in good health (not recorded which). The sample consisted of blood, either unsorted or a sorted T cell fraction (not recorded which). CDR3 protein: CSATQETQYF. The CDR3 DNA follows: TGCAGTGCAACACAAGAGACCCAGTACTTC.